This T cell receptor (beta chain) was recorded in a study of blood T cell repertoires in COVID-19 (dated by TCRdb to 2020 to 2022). In the study overall: The collaborator samples originated in the United States, Italy and Spain and spanned the acute and convalescent phases of COVID-19. The dataset comprised deeply sampled blood TCRbeta repertoires from subjects exposed to, actively infected with, or recovered from COVID-19. Sample metadata almost always included a de-identified subject ID, COVID-19 status, age in years and sex. The repertoires were released in a freely available public database meant as a resource for research on the immune response to SARS-CoV-2. Samples were obtained from the ongoing ImmuneRACE study (first 160 participants) and from some 1,200 subjects provided by 6 global collaborators. Where available, HLA class I and class II types were obtained from metadata supplied by the sample provider rather than from assay-based typing. The prospective study material was composed of cDNA or gDNA derived from T cells, B-cell-depleted T cells, or PBMCs. On the study overall, not on this receptor specifically: The amount of clinical and demographic metadata varied by source and participant and was provided uncurated.

TCRbeta CDR3 regions were amplified from genomic DNA using the immunoSEQ Assay, a bias-controlled multiplex PCR. Concerning the study's data processing: The number of nucleated cells in each sample was estimated by amplification of reference gene primers within the assay. To quantify the absolute abundance of each unique TCRbeta CDR3 rearrangement, sequence reads were collapsed and filtered. For each sample, productive Simpson clonality was calculated as the square root of Simpson's diversity index across productive rearrangements. The table was pulled from immuneACCESS by TCRdb, which kept in-frame rearrangements only. Such tables lose some clones; where checked, under half of the loss comes from unresolved V genes, and the rest has no known cause. That table gives V, J and clone size, and the DNA gave D and trimming. Across this sample there are fewer than 350,000 clones, with roughly nine tenths seen only once. The top ten hold roughly 8% of the sample.

Whole blood was collected in K2EDTA tubes by collaborating institutions according to the institutions' own protocols. For TCRbeta analysis, collaborator samples were shipped as frozen whole blood, as isolated PBMCs, or as DNA extracted from either sample type. On this clone itself: Its cognate antigen has yet to be identified. The record has no base qualities; no much larger clone is one base away.

The CDR3, cysteine through phenylalanine, is 12 amino acids long. Here the CDR3 DNA is all that survives: 36 bases in frame from base 1. CDR1 and CDR2, per the germline V gene, are SGHNT and YENEEA. V was cut back by 6 bases and J by 0 bases, leaving a gap of 6 bases between them. Material for sequencing was peripheral blood. The origin of this receptor is a man aged 35-49 years with active or convalescent COVID-19. The sequence links TRBV11-3 to TRBJ2-7; TRBD2 could be the D gene, as 5 bases match. Here is the DNA: TGTGCCAGCAGTCGGGGCTCCTACGAGCAGTACTTC. The translation is CASSRGSYEQYF. Beyond the CDR3, the reference TRBV11-3 and TRBJ2-7 genes provide the residues; the full variable domain reads: EAGVVQSPRYKIIEKKQPVAFWCNPISGHNTLYWYLQNLGQGPELLIRYENEEAVDDSQLPKDRFSAERLKGVDSTLKIQPAELGDSAVYLCASSRGSYEQYFGPGTRLTVT.